This note documents a single TCR beta chain sequence. This sample was included in a study of blood T cell repertoires in COVID-19. At the level of the study: The samples span acute and convalescent COVID-19 from the United States, Italy and Spain. PBMCs, B-cell-depleted T cells, or T cells were the source of the cDNA or gDNA that made up the material.

How the authors handled the data: Nucleated cell number was recorded as an estimate derived from reference gene primer amplification. Sequencing used immunoSEQ multiplex PCR; TCRdb keeps in-frame clones, though not all of them. V and J calls and clone size are as listed in that table; D and trimming were resolved from the DNA. The table has about 120,000 clones, 80% to 85% seen once. The TCR originated in a man in his 70s with acute or convalescent COVID-19. Sequencing was performed on peripheral blood.

DNA for the CDR3: TGTGCCAGCAGCTGGGGCCGAGGGGGATCTAACTATGGCTACACCTTC. It is translated as CASSWGRGGSNYGYTF. This chain uses TRBV5-6 with TRBJ1-2; tentatively, D is TRBD1 (6 bases). Germline V gene sequence: CDR1 SGHDT, CDR2 YYEEEE. The germline V and J ends were trimmed by 3 bases and 0 bases, with 15 bases remaining between them. The CDR3 runs to 16 residues.